This T cell receptor beta chain was obtained from a study of monozygotic twins with inflammatory bowel disease (dated by TCRdb to the late 2010s). For context, the study as a whole: The complete study included about 30 monozygotic twin pairs: 19 IBD-discordant Danish pairs and nine German pairs, of which four were IBD-concordant and five were IBD-discordant. The search for disease-associated traits relied mainly on comparing IBD patients with their genetically identical healthy co-twins within discordant pairs. Each individual had, on average, about 151 000 unique TCRalpha sequences and 181 000 unique TCRbeta sequences available for analysis. The paper as a whole reports these results and caveats: Different T cell subtypes could not be distinguished in the analysis. Compared with healthy twins, IBD patients had fewer clonotypes in common with other individuals, a difference most pronounced in patients showing signs of disease activity. No difference in repertoire similarity was observed between concordant and discordant twins, possibly owing to limited statistical power. TCRbeta repertoire diversity, by inverse Simpson index, was decreased in IBD patients compared with their healthy co-twins. The results gave no support for a single strong signal or clonotype linked to IBD. Because patients received different immunosuppressive treatments, the repertoires may have picked up extra background noise and variability between individuals.

On this clonotype itself: Its binding antigen is unknown.

An approximately 2.5 ml peripheral blood sample was drawn into PAXgene tubes per donor and stored at -80°C. Without any T cell sorting, total RNA was extracted from whole blood using the PAXgene blood miRNA kit on an automated QIAcube. Peripheral blood from monozygotic twin pairs, either concordant or discordant for inflammatory bowel disease, underwent deep TCRalpha and TCRbeta repertoire profiling that used unique molecular barcoding. Smoking habits were recorded for all twin pairs, and each individual was classified as a current, former or never smoker. The library was obtained by 5' RACE. The input for every TCR library was roughly 4,000 ng of total RNA. For each sample, cDNA synthesis was carried out in eight separate reactions using SMARTScribe reverse transcriptase. During cDNA synthesis, unique molecular identifiers containing a 6-nucleotide sample barcode were introduced by template switching. Two nested PCRs of 16 and 9 cycles amplified the TCRalpha and TCRbeta cDNA, and bead purification followed each PCR. Before amplification, the cDNA was treated with uracil DNA-glycosylase and purified using the QIAquick PCR purification kit. The second PCR added Illumina TruSeq-compatible adapters along with sample-specific barcodes. Library quality and concentration were checked on TapeStation and Qubit, and libraries were pooled at about 5 ng each. Sequencing of the pooled libraries was done on an Illumina HiSeq2500 single-index Rapid Run using custom sequencing primers and 2 x 100 bp reads. The authors' pipeline ran thus. PCR and sequencing errors were corrected by UMI-based consensus assembly using MiGEC version 1.2.6. V(D)J alignment, clonotype assembly and CDR3 extraction were performed with MiXCR version 2.1.1. Normalisation of gene usage, clonotype sharing and MAIT/NKT TCR abundance was achieved by analysing the top 1000, 10 000 and 20 000 clonotypes per sample. After downsampling to 27 000 UMIs, diversity was calculated as the inverse Simpson index using the vegan R package. Paired Mann-Whitney U tests were applied to discordant twin pairs, with Benjamini-Hochberg correction for multiple testing. The reads went through TCRdb reprocessing, and each CDR3 protein sequence gets one entry with no DNA. TCRdb, rather than the study authors, made the V and J calls. This sample's listing comprises 110,000 or so distinct CDR3 sequences. The ten top clones hold around an eighth of the sample.

Taken from cysteine to phenylalanine, the CDR3 has 14 residues. Only the protein is available. Based on the germline V gene (reference sequence), the CDR1 and CDR2 sequences are DFQATT and SNEGSKA. Sequencing was performed on blood. The sequence was obtained from a human donor with ulcerative colitis or Crohn's disease, or a healthy co-twin of an affected twin (not recorded which). The V gene is TRBV20-1 and the J gene is TRBJ1-2. For the CDR3, the sequence is CSAYRGRRNYGYTF.